A single sample is the source of the 24 T cell receptor beta chains below, sequenced in a study of blood T cell repertoires in COVID-19. Sequencing was performed with immunoSEQ multiplex PCR; in TCRdb, only in-frame clones are kept and a portion is missing. The profile covers around 50,000 clones, with 89% appearing a single time and less than 2.5% taken by the ten largest. The sample taken for sequencing was peripheral blood. All receptors derive from a human donor in a cohort sampled during active COVID-19.

The chain combines TRBV5-1 with TRBJ2-7; D may be TRBD2 (5 bases). The germline gives CDR1 SGHRS, CDR2 YFSETQ. V was cut by 5 bases and J by 2 bases, with 11 bases left in between. The length of the CDR3 is 13 residues. CDR3 DNA: TGCGCCAGCAGTCCCCGGGGTCCCTACGAGCAGTACTTC. Its translation: CASSPRGPYEQYF.

This clone occurred a few times. The chain couples TRBV7-9 to TRBJ2-3; 8 bases map to TRBD1. Germline V gene lookup returns CDR1 SEHNR and CDR2 FQNEAQ (reference sequence). CDR3 length: 16 amino acids. The V segment lost 4 bases and the J segment 4 bases; nucleotides outside the gene matches: 10. For the CDR3, the DNA is TGTGCCAGCAGCTCAACGGACAGGGTGGTTCCAGATACGCAGTATTTT. This translates into CASSSTDRVVPDTQYF. The variable domain in full, completed from reference TRBV7-9 and TRBJ2-3, reads DTGVSQNPRHKITKRGQNVTFRCDPISEHNRLYWYRQTLGQGPEFLTYFQNEAQLEKSRLLSDRFSAERPKGSFSTLEIQRTEQGDSAMYLCASSSTDRVVPDTQYFGPGTRLTVL.

This rearrangement joins TRBV4-3 to TRBJ2-7; no definite D call. The CDR3 runs to 14 residues. Germline V gene data show CDR1 as LGHNA and CDR2 as YSLEER. V was shortened by 0 bases and J by 1 base, with 7 bases between the two germline ends. The CDR3: CASSQDWASYEQYF. CDR3 nucleotides: TGCGCCAGCAGCCAAGACTGGGCATCCTACGAGCAGTACTTC.

The V gene is TRBV4-2, the J gene TRBJ2-7; TRBD2 matches 12 bases. The length of the CDR3 is 18 residues. Germline assignment: CDR1 LGHNA and CDR2 YNFKEQ. Trimming took 0 bases from V and 2 from J; bases not matched to a gene: 8. CDR3 DNA: TGTGCCAGCAGCCAAGATCTCCTAGCGGGGGGGGAAACCTACGAGCAGTACTTC. Translated: CASSQDLLAGGETYEQYF.

The J gene is TRBJ2-3, the V gene TRBV7-2, with a weak D call TRBD2 (5 bases). The V end was cut by 0 bases, the J end by 5 bases, with 9 bases between. Looked up from germline, CDR1 is SGHTA and CDR2 is FQGNSA. This CDR3 region has 14 residues. CDR3 amino acids: CASSLASDLDTQYF. Here the CDR3 DNA reads TGTGCCAGCAGCTTAGCGTCGGACTTAGATACGCAGTATTTT.

The J gene is TRBJ2-2, the V gene TRBV6-2 or TRBV6-3, with 9 bases lining up with TRBD1. Germline V lookup: CDR1 MNHEY, CDR2 SVGEGT. V lost 6 bases, J lost 4 bases, and 12 bases stayed unmatched. This CDR3 is built from 17 residues. This CDR3 reads CASSRTGTGKGTGELFF. In DNA, the CDR3 is TGTGCCAGCAGCAGAACCGGGACAGGGAAGGGCACCGGGGAGCTGTTTTTT.

This chain links TRBV2 with TRBJ1-1; D is perhaps TRBD1 (5 bases). The CDR3 consists of 12 residues. The ends were cut back, 6 bases at V and 5 bases at J, with 10 bases in the middle. Germline loops: CDR1 SNHLY, CDR2 FYNNEI. The CDR3 spells CASRLGGTEAFF. Written as DNA, the CDR3 is TGTGCCAGCAGATTGGGGGGAACTGAAGCTTTCTTT. Full variable domain (remainder filled in from reference TRBV2 and TRBJ1-1): EPEVTQTPSHQVTQMGQEVILRCVPISNHLYFYWYRQILGQKVEFLVSFYNNEISEKSEIFDDQFSVERPDGSNFTLKIRSTKLEDSAMYFCASRLGGTEAFFGQGTRLTVV.

V is TRBV18 and J is TRBJ1-1; TRBD1 might be the D (6 bases). The CDR3 runs to 15 residues. The V end lost 5 bases, the J end lost 0 bases, and 13 bases lay between the germline ends. Germline-derived CDR1 and CDR2 are KGHSH and LQKENI. The CDR3 reads CASSAIQGMNTEAFF. CDR3 nucleotides: TGTGCCAGCTCAGCGATACAGGGCATGAACACTGAAGCTTTCTTT.

The rearrangement links TRBV6-1 to TRBJ2-3; 7 bases map to TRBD1. Germline assignment: CDR1 MNHNS and CDR2 SASEGT. J lost 2 bases, V lost 4 bases, and 9 bases had no gene match. This CDR3 comprises 16 residues. CDR3 DNA sequence: TGTGCCAGCAGTGTCCGTACAGGGGCGAACACAGATACGCAGTATTTT. Its protein is CASSVRTGANTDTQYF.

This clone was detected only once. The J gene is TRBJ1-2, the V gene TRBV7-3; 10 nucleotides align to TRBD1. After removal of 3 bases from V and 3 bases from J, the junction contained 4 bases not matched to a gene. CDR3 length equals 15 residues. Germline CDR1 is SGHTA and CDR2 is FQGTGA. CDR3 in DNA: TGTGCCAGCAGCTTTTCCGGGACAGGGGACTATGGCTACACCTTC. It specifies CASSFSGTGDYGYTF.

This chain uses TRBV28 with TRBJ2-4, with D possibly matching TRBD1 (7 bases). Trimming left V 2 bases short and J 5 bases short, with 16 bases between. The CDR3 totals 16 residues. From germline, CDR1 is MDHEN and CDR2 SYDVKM. For the CDR3, the DNA is TGTGCCAGCAGTTTAATACGGAGGGGGCGGGAAAACATTCAGTACTTC. Protein: CASSLIRRGRENIQYF. The full variable domain, with the rest looked up from reference TRBV28 and TRBJ2-4, is DVKVTQSSRYLVKRTGEKVFLECVQDMDHENMFWYRQDPGLGLRLIYFSYDVKMKEKGDIPEGYSVSREKKERFSLILESASTNQTSMYLCASSLIRRGRENIQYFGAGTRLSVL.

The chain employs TRBV5-4 and TRBJ2-1; 8 nucleotides match TRBD1. The CDR3 runs 14 residues. Germline lookup yields CDR1 SGHNT and CDR2 YYREEE (reference sequence). The ends lost 5 bases at V and 3 bases at J; junction bases unmatched: 4. CDR3 loop: CASSQDRGYNEQFF. The CDR3 nucleotides read TGTGCCAGCAGTCAAGACAGGGGCTACAATGAGCAGTTCTTC.

V usage is TRBV19 and J usage is TRBJ1-4; tentatively, D is TRBD1 (5 bases). This CDR3 comprises 12 residues. Germline CDR1 is LNHDA and CDR2 is SQIVND (reference sequence). The ends were cut back, 6 bases at V and 5 bases at J, with 7 bases in the middle. CDR3 sequence (DNA): TGTGCCAGTAGCAACAGGAATGAAAAACTGTTTTTT. Its translation: CASSNRNEKLFF.

The chain carries TRBV10-3 and TRBJ1-1; 8 bases are a match to TRBD1. V gave up 3 bases and J gave up 1 base; unmatched junction bases: 1. There are 14 residues in the CDR3. Germline V lookup: CDR1 ENHRY, CDR2 SYGVKD. CDR3 residues: CAISEGTGNTEAFF. CDR3 nucleotides: TGTGCCATCAGTGAAGGGACAGGGAACACTGAAGCTTTCTTT.

The genes are TRBV2 and TRBJ2-3; D is perhaps TRBD2 (6 bases). V was shortened by 2 bases and J by 3 bases, with 15 bases between the two germline ends. CDR3 length equals 16 residues. Germline CDR1 reads SNHLY; CDR2 reads FYNNEI. The CDR3 nucleotides read TGTGCCAGCAGTGAACTATACCGGGAGCCAACAGATACGCAGTATTTT. Its protein product is CASSELYREPTDTQYF. The variable domain in full, completed from reference TRBV2 and TRBJ2-3, reads EPEVTQTPSHQVTQMGQEVILRCVPISNHLYFYWYRQILGQKVEFLVSFYNNEISEKSEIFDDQFSVERPDGSNFTLKIRSTKLEDSAMYFCASSELYREPTDTQYFGPGTRLTVL.

The genes are TRBV29-1 and TRBJ1-1; a possible D gene is TRBD1 (6 bases). The germline V gene has CDR1 SQVTM and CDR2 ANQGSEA. V was shortened by 6 bases and J by 6 bases, with 20 bases between the two germline ends. This CDR3 contains 14 residues. The CDR3 DNA sequence: TGCAGCGTCGATGGGTCCGGACAGTTTTCTGAAGCTTTCTTT. Translation: CSVDGSGQFSEAFF.

This clone has a single count. V usage is TRBV11-2 and J usage is TRBJ2-1, with no clear D. V dropped 1 base and J dropped 0 bases, with 10 bases sitting between them. CDR1 is SGHAT, CDR2 FQNNGV, per germline. The CDR3 contains 16 residues. DNA for the CDR3: TGTGCCAGCAGCTTAGTCGGCCGCGGCTCCTACAATGAGCAGTTCTTC. Its translation is CASSLVGRGSYNEQFF.

CDR3 region: CASSGTNSNQPQHF. The CDR3 DNA is TGTGCCAGCAGCGGCACTAATAGCAATCAGCCCCAGCATTTT. The rearrangement uses TRBV7-2 and TRBJ1-5; D is unresolved. The CDR3 is made up of 14 amino acids. Germline V gene sequence: CDR1 SGHTA, CDR2 FQGNSA. V was pared by 5 bases and J by 0 bases, with 8 bases between. Full variable domain (outside the CDR3, taken from reference TRBV7-2 and TRBJ1-5): GAGVSQSPSNKVTEKGKDVELRCDPISGHTALYWYRQSLGQGLEFLIYFQGNSAPDKSGLPSDRFSAERTGGSVSTLTIQRTQQEDSAVYLCASSGTNSNQPQHFGDGTRLSIL.

J is TRBJ1-5 and V is TRBV3-1 (or the pseudogene TRBV3-2); 9 bases agree with TRBD1. The CDR3 is 15 residues long. Trimming took 4 bases from V and 5 from J; bases not matched to a gene: 6. Looked up from germline, CDR1 is LGHDT and CDR2 is YNNKEL (reference sequence). Here the CDR3 DNA reads TGTGCCAGCAGCCGCGGACAGGGGAGGCATCAGCCCCAGCATTTT. This encodes CASSRGQGRHQPQHF.

The chain carries TRBV5-1 and TRBJ2-3, with 8 bases matching TRBD1. Trimming removed 0 bases from V and 4 bases from J; junction bases left unmatched: 7. This CDR3 spans 16 amino acids. The germline V gene has CDR1 SGHRS and CDR2 YFSETQ. The CDR3 is CASSLGQGAQSDTQYF. CDR3 in DNA: TGCGCCAGCAGCTTGGGGCAGGGGGCGCAATCAGATACGCAGTATTTT.

The V and J genes are TRBV9 and TRBJ2-1; TRBD2 aligns across 9 bases. J gave up 8 bases and V 0 bases, and 12 bases lay outside the gene matches. This CDR3 has 17 residues. Germline V gives CDR1 SGDLS, CDR2 YYNGEE. CDR3 residues: CASSVALSSGTDDEQFF. DNA for the CDR3: TGTGCCAGCAGCGTAGCATTGTCTAGCGGGACTGATGATGAGCAGTTCTTC. Full variable domain (outside the CDR3, taken from reference TRBV9 and TRBJ2-1): DSGVTQTPKHLITATGQRVTLRCSPRSGDLSVYWYQQSLDQGLQFLIQYYNGEERAKGNILERFSAQQFPDLHSELNLSSLELGDSALYFCASSVALSSGTDDEQFFGPGTRLTVL.

V gene TRBV4-3 combines with J gene TRBJ2-7; D unresolved. The germline CDR1 and CDR2 sequences are LGHNA and YSLEER. V dropped 0 bases and J dropped 1 base, with 10 bases sitting between them. The CDR3 extends over 15 amino acids. The DNA for the CDR3 is TGCGCCAGCAGCCAAGATAGAGGTAGTTCCTACGAGCAGTACTTC. It codes for CASSQDRGSSYEQYF.

J is TRBJ2-5 and V is TRBV5-1; the D gene is possibly TRBD2 (6 bases). Germline CDR1 reads SGHRS; CDR2 reads YFSETQ. The CDR3 extends over 14 amino acids. The V end lost 5 bases, the J end lost 4 bases, and 15 bases lay between the germline ends. The CDR3 coding sequence is TGCGCCAGCAGGCCAGCCCTGGGGGGAGAGACCCAGTACTTC. Translation: CASRPALGGETQYF.

V is TRBV19 and J is TRBJ2-7; TRBD2 is a possible D gene (6 bases). The CDR3 is 15 amino acids. Trimming stripped 6 bases from V and 3 bases from J, with 18 bases between. The germline CDR1 and CDR2 sequences are LNHDA and SQIVND (reference sequence). The DNA of the CDR3 is TGTGCCAGTAGCGCGCTGGGACTGGGACTCTACGAGCAGTACTTC. Translated: CASSALGLGLYEQYF.